A single sample gave rise to the 25 T cell receptor beta chains below, sequenced in a study of cytotoxic CD8 clonotypes in ibrutinib-treated CLL. The table came from immunoSEQ multiplex PCR; TCRdb's copy has only in-frame clones and leaves some out. The repertoire includes some 200,000 clones, about 75% of them detected once, and over 5.5% sits in the top ten. The sample consisted of PBMCs, taken after 12 months of ibrutinib treatment. Receptors originate from a human donor with chronic lymphocytic leukemia.

The chain combines TRBV10-1 with TRBJ2-1, with D possibly being TRBD2 (6 bases). The CDR3 loop spans 13 amino acids. V lost 8 bases and J lost 6, with 14 bases in between. In germline, CDR1 is WNHNN, CDR2 SYGVQD (reference sequence). DNA of the CDR3: TGCGCCAGCCCGACTAGACTGGGCAATGAGCAGTTCTTC. This encodes CASPTRLGNEQFF.

The count of this clone is one. The chain employs TRBV6-6 and TRBJ1-5; D ambiguous. The ends were cut back, 7 bases at V and 4 bases at J, with 11 bases in the middle. The CDR3 has 13 residues. CDR1 is MNHNY and CDR2 is SVGAGI in the germline V gene (reference sequence). This chain's CDR3 is CASTAQMNQPQHF. DNA for the CDR3: TGTGCCAGCACGGCGCAGATGAATCAGCCCCAGCATTTT.

The chain joins TRBV30 to TRBJ1-2; D might be TRBD1 (5 bases). CDR1 GTSNPN and CDR2 SVGIG come from the germline V gene (reference sequence). Trimming cost V 0 bases and J 7 bases, with 21 bases left between them. This CDR3 comprises 16 residues. The CDR3 nucleotides read TGTGCCTGGAGTGTACTTCTCAGGGCAGGGATGAGTGGCTACACCTTC. It is translated as CAWSVLLRAGMSGYTF.

This clone was counted only a few times. The chain joins TRBV9 to TRBJ1-6, with 7 bases matching TRBD1. Trimming removed 3 bases from V and 5 bases from J; junction bases left unmatched: 5. CDR1 SGDLS and CDR2 YYNGEE come from the germline V gene. The CDR3 sequence is 15 residues long. CDR3 in DNA: TGTGCCAGCAGCGCCCGGGACAGCAATAATTCACCCCTCCACTTT. It translates to CASSARDSNNSPLHF.

V gene TRBV4-1 combines with J gene TRBJ2-7, with a possible D match to TRBD2 (5 bases). The CDR3 is made up of 17 amino acids. CDR1 and CDR2 from the germline V gene are MGHRA and YSYEKL. Trimming shortened V by 1 base and J by 0 bases, and 16 bases separated the two germline ends. CDR3 protein: CASSQAGSGPASYEQYF. The CDR3 bases are TGCGCCAGCAGCCAAGCTGGGAGCGGCCCTGCCTCCTACGAGCAGTACTTC.

Concerning this clone: One end of the junction varies from germline; a read error may be responsible. The chain has TRBV15 and TRBJ1-2; weak D call: TRBD1 (6 bases). In germline, CDR1 is LNHNV, CDR2 YYDKDF (reference sequence). CDR3 length equals 15 residues. CDR3 sequence: CASSRDIWEGGGYTF. In nucleotides, the CDR3 is TGTGCCAGCAGCCGGGACATTTGGGAGGGGGGTGGCTACACCTTC.

The chain links TRBV6-5 to TRBJ1-6; D is uncertain. CDR1 is MNHEY, CDR2 SVGAGI, per germline. Trimming stripped 2 bases from V and 7 bases from J, with 3 bases between. The CDR3 spans 12 residues. The CDR3 spells CASSYENSPLHF. The CDR3 DNA sequence: TGTGCCAGCAGTTACGAAAATTCACCCCTCCACTTT.

This chain joins TRBV4-1 and TRBJ1-6, with 8 bases fitting TRBD1. The CDR3 consists of 15 residues. The germline gives CDR1 MGHRA, CDR2 YSYEKL. Unmatched junction bases numbered 3, after V lost 1 base and J lost 7 bases. CDR3 region: CASSQATGDNSPLHF. The DNA for the CDR3 is TGCGCCAGCAGCCAAGCGACAGGGGACAATTCACCCCTCCACTTT.

This clone was observed a handful of times. V is TRBV9 and J is TRBJ2-2; D gene unclear. The V gene lost 0 bases and the J gene lost 2 bases, with 2 bases spanning the gap. Per germline, CDR1 SGDLS and CDR2 YYNGEE. The length of the CDR3 is 13 residues. The CDR3 reads CASSVGNTGELFF. The CDR3 coding sequence is TGTGCCAGCAGCGTAGGAAACACCGGGGAGCTGTTTTTT.

This clone came up once. The rearrangement uses TRBV7-2 and TRBJ2-7; 9 bases align to TRBD2. Germline lookup yields CDR1 SGHTA and CDR2 FQGNSA. V lost 0 bases, J lost 7 bases, and 10 bases stayed unmatched. The CDR3 consists of 16 residues. The CDR3 DNA sequence: TGTGCCAGCAGCTTAGCGACGGCTAGCGGGAATAGTGAGCAGTACTTC. Translation gives CASSLATASGNSEQYF.

V usage is TRBV7-2 and J usage is TRBJ1-2; 9 bases align to TRBD1. CDR3 length: 15 residues. After removal of 4 bases from V and 3 bases from J, the junction contained 6 bases not matched to a gene. From germline, CDR1 is SGHTA and CDR2 FQGNSA. The CDR3 reads CASSSPGQGHYGYTF. The DNA for the CDR3 is TGTGCCAGCAGCTCGCCGGGACAGGGACACTATGGCTACACCTTC.

V and J are TRBV28 and TRBJ2-5; the D call may be TRBD1 or TRBD2 (5 bases each). The germline V gene encodes CDR1 MDHEN and CDR2 SYDVKM. The length of the CDR3 is 14 residues. Trimming took off 6 bases at V and 3 bases at J, with 14 bases between the two ends. The CDR3 nucleotides read TGTGCCAGCAGCTCGGGACCGAGAAAAGAGACCCAGTACTTC. Encoded protein: CASSSGPRKETQYF.

This clone showed up many times. The chain links TRBV5-5 to TRBJ1-1, with D uncertain. Per the germline V gene, CDR1 is SGHKS and CDR2 is YYEKEE (reference sequence). Trimming cost V 6 bases and J 7 bases, with 10 bases left between them. CDR3 length: 11 amino acids. CDR3 DNA: TGTGCCAGCATGATGACTATTGAAGCTTTCTTT. Amino acids: CASMMTIEAFF.

This clone has only one observation. V usage is TRBV27 and J usage is TRBJ1-1; the match to TRBD1 covers 7 bases. Germline assignment: CDR1 MNHEY and CDR2 SMNVEV (reference sequence). The length of the CDR3 is 18 residues. V lost 5 bases and J lost 1; bases outside the gene matches: 16. The CDR3, as DNA: TGTGCCAGCAGTACCCTAACCGCCACAGGGGCAAGGAACACTGAAGCTTTCTTT. This gives the protein CASSTLTATGARNTEAFF.

The chain recombines TRBV18 with TRBJ2-7; weak D call: TRBD1 (6 bases). The CDR3 covers 15 residues. The V end lost 3 bases, the J end lost 5 bases, and 17 bases lay between the germline ends. Germline V gene data show CDR1 as KGHSH and CDR2 as LQKENI. CDR3 sequence: CASSPQGPGANEQYF. The CDR3 DNA reads TGTGCCAGCTCACCCCAGGGGCCGGGCGCGAACGAGCAGTACTTC.

This clone was counted between two and nine times. The rearrangement links TRBV18 to TRBJ1-1; the D is unclear. Germline V CDR1 and CDR2: KGHSH, LQKENI. Trimming pared 6 bases from V and 1 base from J, leaving 15 bases between. CDR3 length: 15 residues. The CDR3 DNA sequence: TGTGCCAGCTCCCAAAACTGGGGTGAGAACACTGAAGCTTTCTTT. It specifies CASSQNWGENTEAFF. Filled out from reference TRBV18 and TRBJ1-1, the complete variable domain reads NAGVMQNPRHLVRRRGQEARLRCSPMKGHSHVYWYRQLPEEGLKFMVYLQKENIIDESGMPKERFSAEFPKEGPSILRIQQVVRGDSAAYFCASSQNWGENTEAFFGQGTRLTVV.

This chain connects TRBV7-9 to TRBJ1-5; the D is unclear. V dropped 1 base and J dropped 4 bases, with 17 bases sitting between them. This CDR3 is 17 amino acids long. The V gene's germline CDR1 is SEHNR and CDR2 FQNEAQ (reference sequence). The CDR3 loop is CASSLGIGGGTNQPQHF. CDR3 DNA sequence: TGTGCCAGCAGCTTAGGGATAGGAGGAGGAACGAATCAGCCCCAGCATTTT.

Concerning this clone itself: Different DNA sequences within this sample yield the same CDR3. V usage is TRBV18 and J usage is TRBJ1-5; D is undetermined. Trimming stripped 3 bases from V and 5 bases from J, with 8 bases between. The CDR3 covers 13 residues. CDR1 is KGHSH and CDR2 is LQKENI in the germline V gene. The CDR3 sequence is CASSPDRDQPQHF. CDR3 nucleotides: TGTGCCAGCTCACCCGATAGGGATCAGCCCCAGCATTTT. The variable domain in full, with the rest retrieved from reference TRBV18 and TRBJ1-5, is NAGVMQNPRHLVRRRGQEARLRCSPMKGHSHVYWYRQLPEEGLKFMVYLQKENIIDESGMPKERFSAEFPKEGPSILRIQQVVRGDSAAYFCASSPDRDQPQHFGDGTRLSIL.

V usage is TRBV11-3 and J usage is TRBJ2-7; 8 bases map to TRBD1. The germline V gene has CDR1 SGHNT and CDR2 YENEEA. CDR3 length equals 13 residues. J gave up 4 bases and V 1 base, and 0 bases lay outside the gene matches. The CDR3 loop reads CASSLGTGYEQYF. For the CDR3, the DNA is TGTGCCAGCAGCTTAGGGACAGGGTACGAGCAGTACTTC.

This sequence joins TRBV30 and TRBJ1-1, with TRBD1 matching over 8 bases. Trimming at V came to 0 bases and at J to 6 bases, leaving 12 bases not matched to a gene. The germline gives CDR1 GTSNPN, CDR2 SVGIG (reference sequence). The CDR3 sequence is 16 residues long. The CDR3 coding sequence is TGTGCCTGGAGTGTGATGGCGGCAGGGGGCGGCTCTGAAGCTTTCTTT. Protein: CAWSVMAAGGGSEAFF.

The chain recombines TRBV11-2 with TRBJ2-1; TRBD2 matches 9 bases. Looked up from germline, CDR1 is SGHAT and CDR2 is FQNNGV. The J segment lost 6 bases and the V segment lost 1 base, leaving 7 bases of the junction unmatched. CDR3 length equals 16 residues. CDR3 bases: TGTGCCAGCAGCTTAGTCGTTAGCGGGGGCCTCAATGAGCAGTTCTTC. Encoded protein: CASSLVVSGGLNEQFF. Complete variable domain (other parts from reference TRBV11-2 and TRBJ2-1): EAGVAQSPRYKIIEKRQSVAFWCNPISGHATLYWYQQILGQGPKLLIQFQNNGVVDDSQLPKDRFSAERLKGVDSTLKIQPAKLEDSAVYLCASSLVVSGGLNEQFFGPGTRLTVL.

The V and J genes are TRBV2 and TRBJ1-2; D gene uncertain. The germline V gene has CDR1 SNHLY and CDR2 FYNNEI. The CDR3 covers 18 residues. V was pared by 10 bases and J by 3 bases, with 30 bases between. This chain's CDR3 is CATPRTQTRFSRDYGYTF. The CDR3 DNA follows: TGTGCCACCCCAAGGACCCAGACTAGGTTCAGCCGGGACTATGGCTACACCTTC.

V gene TRBV11-2 combines with J gene TRBJ1-1; 7 nucleotides align to TRBD1. Germline CDR1 reads SGHAT; CDR2 reads FQNNGV. CDR3 size: 14 residues. V gave up 5 bases and J gave up 4 bases; unmatched junction bases: 7. The chain's CDR3 is CASSHDRAGTEAFF. The DNA of the CDR3 is TGTGCCAGCAGCCACGACAGGGCAGGCACTGAAGCTTTCTTT.

The rearrangement joins TRBV9 to TRBJ2-3, with 7 bases lining up with TRBD1. Looked up from germline, CDR1 is SGDLS and CDR2 is YYNGEE. V lost 4 bases and J lost 4; bases outside the gene matches: 6. CDR3 length equals 14 residues. The CDR3 DNA reads TGTGCCAGCAGCTCAATGACAGGGCCAGATACGCAGTATTTT. Encoded protein: CASSSMTGPDTQYF.

This clone was seen a few times. The chain links TRBV5-1 to TRBJ1-2, with a tentative D call TRBD1 (6 bases). This CDR3 spans 13 amino acids. The ends were cut back, 5 bases at V and 4 bases at J, with 12 bases in the middle. Looked up from germline, CDR1 is SGHRS and CDR2 is YFSETQ. CDR3 amino acids: CASRDKQGYGYTF. CDR3 nucleotide sequence: TGCGCCAGCAGGGATAAACAGGGCTATGGCTACACCTTC.